The TCR beta chain described here comes from a study of prognosis after radiotherapy for stage I lung cancer. Amplification of TCR beta CDR3 from genomic DNA used two-round multiplex PCR. Amplification in first-round PCR relied on primers specific to each TRBV and TRBJ gene. Each CDR3 protein is one row after TCRdb ran MiXCR on the multiplex PCR reads. The table records more than 30,000 distinct CDR3 sequences, roughly two fifths of them present only once. The V and J ends lost 8 bases and 0 bases respectively, with 7 bases between them. CDR1 SEHNR and CDR2 FQNEAQ come from the germline V gene (reference sequence). This CDR3 has 13 residues. Ten or more counts support this clonotype.

Sequencing was performed on PBMCs, taken before or after stereotactic body radiation therapy (not recorded which). This chain links TRBV7-9 with TRBJ1-4; no clear D gene. The sequence derives from a donor aged 50 or older with non-small cell lung cancer. The CDR3 bases are TGTGCCAGCGGGAATACAACTAATGAAAAACTGTTTTTT. Its protein is CASGNTTNEKLFF.